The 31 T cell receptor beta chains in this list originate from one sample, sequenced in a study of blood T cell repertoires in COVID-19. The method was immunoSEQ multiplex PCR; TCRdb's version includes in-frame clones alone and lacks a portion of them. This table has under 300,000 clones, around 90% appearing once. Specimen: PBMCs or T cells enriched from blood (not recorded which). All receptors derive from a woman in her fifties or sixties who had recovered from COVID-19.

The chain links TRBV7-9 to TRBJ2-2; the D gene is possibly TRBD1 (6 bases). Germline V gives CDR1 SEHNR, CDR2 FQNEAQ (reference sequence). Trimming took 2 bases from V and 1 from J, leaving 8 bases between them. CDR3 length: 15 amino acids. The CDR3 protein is CASSLLTGNTGELFF. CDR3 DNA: TGTGCCAGCAGCTTATTGACAGGGAACACCGGGGAGCTGTTTTTT.

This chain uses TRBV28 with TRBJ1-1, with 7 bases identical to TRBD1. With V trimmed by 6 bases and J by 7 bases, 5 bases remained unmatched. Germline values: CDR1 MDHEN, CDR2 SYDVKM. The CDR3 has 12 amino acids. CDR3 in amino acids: CASSQTGNEAFF. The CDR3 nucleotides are TGTGCCAGCAGCCAGACAGGGAATGAAGCTTTCTTT.

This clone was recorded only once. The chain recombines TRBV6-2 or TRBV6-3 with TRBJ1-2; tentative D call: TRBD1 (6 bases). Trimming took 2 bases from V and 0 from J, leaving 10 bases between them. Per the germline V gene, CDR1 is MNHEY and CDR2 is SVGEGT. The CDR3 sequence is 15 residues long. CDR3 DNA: TGTGCCAGCAGTTACCGGGCAGGGGCTAACTATGGCTACACCTTC. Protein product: CASSYRAGANYGYTF.

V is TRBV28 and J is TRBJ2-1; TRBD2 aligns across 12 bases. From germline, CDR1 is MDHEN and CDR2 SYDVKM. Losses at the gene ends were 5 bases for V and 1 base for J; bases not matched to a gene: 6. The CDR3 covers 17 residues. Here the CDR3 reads CASSILAGGNSYNEQFF. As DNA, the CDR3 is TGTGCCAGCAGTATACTAGCGGGAGGCAATTCCTACAATGAGCAGTTCTTC.

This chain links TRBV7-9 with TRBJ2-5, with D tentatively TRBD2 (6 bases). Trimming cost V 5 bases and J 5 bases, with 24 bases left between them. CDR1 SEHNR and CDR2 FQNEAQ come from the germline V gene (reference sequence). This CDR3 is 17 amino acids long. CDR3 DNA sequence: TGTGCCAGCAGCCATCCTCTGCCGACGGGAGTGCGGGAGACCCAGTACTTC. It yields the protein CASSHPLPTGVRETQYF.

The CDR3 nucleotides are TGTGCCAGCAGTTGGGGCAGCGGGAGGGAGACCCAGTACTTC. Its protein is CASSWGSGRETQYF. The chain combines TRBV27 with TRBJ2-5; 9 bases agree with TRBD2. Per the germline V gene, CDR1 is MNHEY and CDR2 is SMNVEV (reference sequence). The CDR3 is 14 amino acids. V shed 4 bases and J 5 bases; nucleotides not matched to a gene: 5.

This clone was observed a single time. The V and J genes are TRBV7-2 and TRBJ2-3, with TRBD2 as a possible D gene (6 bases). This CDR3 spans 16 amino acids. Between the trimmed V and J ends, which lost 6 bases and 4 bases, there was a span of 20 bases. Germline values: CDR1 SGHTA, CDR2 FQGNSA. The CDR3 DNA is TGTGCCAGCAGTTCTAAAGTCCGGGAGCGGTCAGATACGCAGTATTTT. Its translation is CASSSKVRERSDTQYF.

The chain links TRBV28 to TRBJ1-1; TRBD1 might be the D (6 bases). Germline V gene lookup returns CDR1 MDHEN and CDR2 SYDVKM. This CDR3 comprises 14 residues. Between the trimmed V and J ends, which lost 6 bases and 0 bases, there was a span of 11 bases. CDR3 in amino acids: CASRAGTLNTEAFF. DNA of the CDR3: TGTGCCAGCAGGGCCGGGACATTGAACACTGAAGCTTTCTTT.

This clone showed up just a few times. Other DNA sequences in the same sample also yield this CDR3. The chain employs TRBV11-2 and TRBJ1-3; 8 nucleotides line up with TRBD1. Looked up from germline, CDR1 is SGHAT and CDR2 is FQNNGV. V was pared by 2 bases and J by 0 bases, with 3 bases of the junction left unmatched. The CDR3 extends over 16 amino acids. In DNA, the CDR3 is TGTGCCAGCAGCTTAAGGGACAGGAGCTCTGGAAACACCATATATTTT. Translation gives CASSLRDRSSGNTIYF.

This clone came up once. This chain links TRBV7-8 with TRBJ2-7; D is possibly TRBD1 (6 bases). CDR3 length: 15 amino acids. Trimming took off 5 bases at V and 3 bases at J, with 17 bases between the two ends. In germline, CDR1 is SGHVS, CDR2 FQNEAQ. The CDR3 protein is CASSRETGFFYEQYF. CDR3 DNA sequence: TGTGCCAGCAGCCGGGAAACAGGGTTCTTCTACGAGCAGTACTTC. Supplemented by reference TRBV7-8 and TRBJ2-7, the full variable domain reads GAGVSQSPRYKVAKRGQDVALRCDPISGHVSLFWYQQALGQGPEFLTYFQNEAQLDKSGLPSDRFFAERPEGSVSTLKIQRTQQEDSAVYLCASSRETGFFYEQYFGPGTRLTVT.

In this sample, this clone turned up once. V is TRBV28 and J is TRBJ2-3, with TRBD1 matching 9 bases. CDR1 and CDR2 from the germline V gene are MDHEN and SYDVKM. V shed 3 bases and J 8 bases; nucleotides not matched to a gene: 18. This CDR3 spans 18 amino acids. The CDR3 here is CASSFPPEQGAFRFTQYF. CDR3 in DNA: TGTGCCAGCAGTTTCCCTCCTGAACAGGGGGCTTTTAGATTTACGCAGTATTTT.

The CDR3 sequence is CASSSYRLAESSYEQYF. Here the CDR3 DNA reads TGTGCCAGCAGCTCCTATCGACTAGCGGAAAGCTCCTACGAGCAGTACTTC. V gene TRBV7-2 combines with J gene TRBJ2-7; 9 bases are a match to TRBD2. This CDR3 has 17 amino acids. The V segment lost 4 bases and the J segment 0 bases; nucleotides outside the gene matches: 10. Germline assignment: CDR1 SGHTA and CDR2 FQGNSA.

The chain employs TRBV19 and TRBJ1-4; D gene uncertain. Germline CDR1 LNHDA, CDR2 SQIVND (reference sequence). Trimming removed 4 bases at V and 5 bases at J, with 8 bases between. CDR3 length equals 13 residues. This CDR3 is CASSRALNEKLFF. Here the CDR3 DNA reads TGTGCCAGTAGTAGGGCCCTAAATGAAAAACTGTTTTTT.

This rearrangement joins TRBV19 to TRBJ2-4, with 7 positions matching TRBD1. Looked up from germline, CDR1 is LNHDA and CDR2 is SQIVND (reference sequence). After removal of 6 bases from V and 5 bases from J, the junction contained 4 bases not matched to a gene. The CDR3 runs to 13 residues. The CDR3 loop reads CASSGTEQNIQYF. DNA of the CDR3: TGTGCCAGTAGCGGGACAGAACAAAACATTCAGTACTTC.

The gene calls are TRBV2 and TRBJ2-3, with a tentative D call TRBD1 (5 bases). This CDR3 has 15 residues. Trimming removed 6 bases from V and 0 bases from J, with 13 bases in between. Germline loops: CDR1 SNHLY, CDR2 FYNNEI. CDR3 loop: CASRTDLPSTDTQYF. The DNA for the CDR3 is TGTGCCAGCAGGACAGACCTACCTAGCACAGATACGCAGTATTTT.

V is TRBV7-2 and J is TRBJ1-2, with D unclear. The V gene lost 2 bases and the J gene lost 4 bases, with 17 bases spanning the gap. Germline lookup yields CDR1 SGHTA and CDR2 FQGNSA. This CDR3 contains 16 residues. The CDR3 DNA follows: TGTGCCAGCAGCTTAAATGTTGGTATGGCAGGCTATGGCTACACCTTC. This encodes CASSLNVGMAGYGYTF.

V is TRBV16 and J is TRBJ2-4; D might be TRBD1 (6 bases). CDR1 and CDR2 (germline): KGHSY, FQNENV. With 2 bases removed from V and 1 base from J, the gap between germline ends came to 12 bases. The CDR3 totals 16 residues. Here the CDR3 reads CASSQKQGWAKNIQYF. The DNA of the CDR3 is TGTGCCAGCAGCCAAAAACAGGGTTGGGCCAAAAACATTCAGTACTTC.

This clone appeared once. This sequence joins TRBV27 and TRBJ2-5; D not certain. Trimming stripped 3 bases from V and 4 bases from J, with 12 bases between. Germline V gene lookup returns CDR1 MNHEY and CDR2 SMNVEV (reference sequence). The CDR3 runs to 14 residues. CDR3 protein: CASSFREPGETQYF. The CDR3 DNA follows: TGTGCCAGCAGTTTTCGCGAGCCGGGAGAGACCCAGTACTTC.

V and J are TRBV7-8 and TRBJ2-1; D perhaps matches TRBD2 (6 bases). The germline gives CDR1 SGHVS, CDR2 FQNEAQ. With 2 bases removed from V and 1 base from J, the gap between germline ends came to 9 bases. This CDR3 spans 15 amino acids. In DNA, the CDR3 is TGTGCCAGCAGCTTAAGGGAGGATTCCTACAATGAGCAGTTCTTC. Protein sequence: CASSLREDSYNEQFF.

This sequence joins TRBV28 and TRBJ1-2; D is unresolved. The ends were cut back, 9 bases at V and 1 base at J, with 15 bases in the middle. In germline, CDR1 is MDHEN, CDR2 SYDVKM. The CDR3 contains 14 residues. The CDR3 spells CASSAGLGNYGYTF. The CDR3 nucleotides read TGTGCCAGTTCCGCCGGGTTAGGTAACTATGGCTACACCTTC.

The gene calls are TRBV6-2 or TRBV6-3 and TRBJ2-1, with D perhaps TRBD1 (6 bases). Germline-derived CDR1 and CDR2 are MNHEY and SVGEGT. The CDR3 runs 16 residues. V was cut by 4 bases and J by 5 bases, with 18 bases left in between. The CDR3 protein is CASSLHSGTPNNEQFF. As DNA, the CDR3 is TGTGCCAGCAGTTTACACTCCGGGACACCCAACAATGAGCAGTTCTTC.

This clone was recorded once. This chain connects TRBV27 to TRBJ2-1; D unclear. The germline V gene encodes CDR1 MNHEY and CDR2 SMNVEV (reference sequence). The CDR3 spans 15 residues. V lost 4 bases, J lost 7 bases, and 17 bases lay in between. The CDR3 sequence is CASSYERFPANEQFF. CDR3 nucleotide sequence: TGTGCCAGCAGTTATGAGCGATTCCCGGCTAATGAGCAGTTCTTC.

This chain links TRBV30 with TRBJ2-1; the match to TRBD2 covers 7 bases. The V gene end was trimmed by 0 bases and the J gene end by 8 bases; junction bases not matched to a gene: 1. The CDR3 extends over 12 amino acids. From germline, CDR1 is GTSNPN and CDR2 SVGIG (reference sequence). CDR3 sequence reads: CAWSVAGDEQFF. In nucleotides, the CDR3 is TGTGCCTGGAGTGTGGCGGGGGATGAGCAGTTCTTC.

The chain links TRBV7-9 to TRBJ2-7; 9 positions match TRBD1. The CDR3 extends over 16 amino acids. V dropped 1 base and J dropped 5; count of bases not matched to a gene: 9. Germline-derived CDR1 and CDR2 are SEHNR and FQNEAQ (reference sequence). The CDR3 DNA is TGTGCCAGCAGCTTAGTTTCTCTACAGGGGGCCCACGAGCAGTACTTC. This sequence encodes CASSLVSLQGAHEQYF.

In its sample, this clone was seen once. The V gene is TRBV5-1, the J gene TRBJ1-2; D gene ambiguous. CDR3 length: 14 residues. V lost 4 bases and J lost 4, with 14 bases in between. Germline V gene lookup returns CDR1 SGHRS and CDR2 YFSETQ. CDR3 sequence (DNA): TGCGCCAGCAGCCTGGGCTGGCGAGGCTATGGCTACACCTTC. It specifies CASSLGWRGYGYTF. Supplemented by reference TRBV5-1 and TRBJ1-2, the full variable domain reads KAGVTQTPRYLIKTRGQQVTLSCSPISGHRSVSWYQQTPGQGLQFLFEYFSETQRNKGNFPGRFSGRQFSNSRSEMNVSTLELGDSALYLCASSLGWRGYGYTFGSGTRLTVV.

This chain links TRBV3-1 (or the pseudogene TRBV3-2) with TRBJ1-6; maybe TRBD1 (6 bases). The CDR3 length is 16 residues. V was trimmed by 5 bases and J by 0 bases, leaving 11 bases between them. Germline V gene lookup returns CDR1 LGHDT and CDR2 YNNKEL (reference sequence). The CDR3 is CASSAGQSSYNSPLHF. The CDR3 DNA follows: TGTGCCAGCAGCGCCGGACAGAGCTCCTATAATTCACCCCTCCACTTT.

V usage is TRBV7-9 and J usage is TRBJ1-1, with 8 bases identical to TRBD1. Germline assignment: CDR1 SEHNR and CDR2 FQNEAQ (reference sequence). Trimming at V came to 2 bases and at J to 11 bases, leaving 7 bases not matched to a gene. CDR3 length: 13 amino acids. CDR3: CASSLYAGTGAFF. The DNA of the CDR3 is TGTGCCAGCAGCTTATACGCCGGGACAGGCGCTTTCTTT.

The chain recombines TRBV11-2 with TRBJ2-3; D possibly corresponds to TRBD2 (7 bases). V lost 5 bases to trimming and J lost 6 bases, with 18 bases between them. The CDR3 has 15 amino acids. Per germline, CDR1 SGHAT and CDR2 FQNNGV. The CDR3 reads CASSTRGAGRDTQYF. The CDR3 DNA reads TGTGCCAGCAGCACTCGGGGGGCGGGGAGGGATACGCAGTATTTT.

The CDR3 DNA sequence: TGTGCCAGCAGCTTGGGTGTTGCGATCCTAGACGTTCAAGAGACCCAGTACTTC. Its protein product is CASSLGVAILDVQETQYF. This rearrangement joins TRBV5-5 to TRBJ2-5; D gene ambiguous. The CDR3 consists of 18 residues. CDR1 is SGHKS, CDR2 YYEKEE, per germline (reference sequence). V gave up 0 bases and J gave up 2 bases, with 20 bases separating them.

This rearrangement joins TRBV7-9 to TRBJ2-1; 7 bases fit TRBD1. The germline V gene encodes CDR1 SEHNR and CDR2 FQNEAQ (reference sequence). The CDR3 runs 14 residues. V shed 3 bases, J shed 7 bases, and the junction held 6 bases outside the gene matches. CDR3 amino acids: CASSFRQGANEQFF. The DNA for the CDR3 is TGTGCCAGCAGCTTCCGACAGGGTGCAAATGAGCAGTTCTTC.

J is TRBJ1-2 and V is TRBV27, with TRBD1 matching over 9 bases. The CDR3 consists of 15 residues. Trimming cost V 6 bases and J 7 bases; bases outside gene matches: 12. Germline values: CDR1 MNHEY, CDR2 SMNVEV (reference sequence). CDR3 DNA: TGTGCCAGCAGCATCACAGGGGGCTATGCGGGTGGCTACACCTTC. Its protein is CASSITGGYAGGYTF.